A selection of T cell receptor beta chains follows, all from one sample in a study of T cell responses to AZD1222 COVID-19 vaccine. The method was immunoSEQ multiplex PCR; TCRdb's version includes in-frame clones alone and lacks a portion of them. The sample has 240,000 or so clones; approximately 93% are singletons. This specimen was peripheral blood, taken on day 0 of AZD1222 vaccination. The receptors come from an adult in good health. Each CDR3 is given with its conserved first and last residue. The D gene is left open where the match is weak. Not every row has a clone size; where given, it reads once, few, many or a size class.

14	TRBV28	TRBD1	TRBJ1-1	NA	CASSLSQGGTEAFF	TGTGCCAGCAGTTTAAGTCAGGGGGGTACTGAAGCTTTCTTT
12	TRBV6-6	NA	TRBJ1-2	NA	CASSYAKRPHTF	TGTGCCAGCAGTTACGCCAAAAGGCCTCACACCTTC
11	TRBV19	NA	TRBJ1-2	NA	CASSIAYGYTF	TGTGCCAGTAGTATCGCATATGGCTACACCTTC
15	TRBV9	TRBD1	TRBJ1-4	once	CASTRAGRGDEKLFF	TGTGCCAGCACCCGAGCCGGCAGGGGGGATGAAAAACTGTTTTTT
14	TRBV7-8	NA	TRBJ1-1	NA	CASSSQGGGTEAFF	TGTGCCAGCAGCTCACAGGGAGGAGGCACTGAAGCTTTCTTT
13	TRBV14	NA	TRBJ2-1	NA	CASSQDGGNEQFF	TGTGCCAGCAGCCAAGATGGCGGCAATGAGCAGTTCTTC
15	TRBV6-4	NA	TRBJ2-2	NA	CASSVSPLNTGELFF	TGTGCCAGCAGTGTTTCACCACTGAACACCGGGGAGCTGTTTTTT
16	TRBV4-2	TRBD2	TRBJ2-5	NA	CASSQSLSSGEGTQYF	TGTGCCAGCAGCCAATCACTGTCTAGCGGGGAGGGGACCCAGTACTTC
14	TRBV28	NA	TRBJ1-6	NA	CASSPHGGNSPLHF	TGTGCCAGCAGTCCCCACGGGGGTAATTCACCCCTCCACTTT
18	TRBV10-3	TRBD2	TRBJ2-1	NA	CAISESGLLAGHYNEQFF	TGTGCCATCAGTGAGAGTGGTCTACTAGCGGGGCATTACAATGAGCAGTTCTTC
18	TRBV5-4	TRBD2	TRBJ2-5	NA	CASSLRLAGGRVQETQYF	TGTGCCAGCAGCTTAAGACTAGCGGGGGGGCGCGTCCAAGAGACCCAGTACTTC
14	TRBV10-3	NA	TRBJ2-3	NA	CAINLDKGADTQYF	TGTGCCATCAATCTAGACAAGGGTGCAGATACGCAGTATTTT
14	TRBV15	NA	TRBJ1-6	NA	CATSSSRDNSPLHF	TGTGCCACCAGCAGTTCGCGGGATAATTCACCCCTCCACTTT
16	TRBV20-1	TRBD2	TRBJ2-1	NA	CSASDSGRRAYNEQFF	TGCAGTGCTAGTGATAGCGGGAGACGGGCCTACAATGAGCAGTTCTTC
14	TRBV28	NA	TRBJ2-1	NA	CASSLFGGYNEQFF	TGTGCCAGCAGTTTATTCGGGGGCTACAATGAGCAGTTCTTC
13	TRBV6-5	NA	TRBJ1-3	NA	CASSQDRLNTIYF	TGTGCCAGCAGTCAGGACAGATTAAACACCATATATTTT
12	TRBV29-1	NA	TRBJ2-7	NA	CSVAHGAYEQYF	TGCAGCGTTGCTCACGGAGCCTACGAGCAGTACTTC
13	TRBV12-3/TRBV12-4	NA	TRBJ1-2	NA	CASSPPTVGGYTF	TGTGCCAGCAGTCCCCCCACGGTTGGTGGCTACACCTTC
14	TRBV24-1	NA	TRBJ2-3	NA	CATSGGLGTDTQYF	TGTGCCACCAGCGGGGGTTTAGGTACAGATACGCAGTATTTT
11	TRBV29-1	NA	TRBJ1-1	NA	CSVVGPTEAFF	TGCAGCGTTGTAGGCCCCACTGAAGCTTTCTTT
16	TRBV4-1	TRBD2	TRBJ2-5	NA	CASSQAGVAGAETQYF	TGCGCCAGCAGCCAGGCGGGGGTAGCGGGGGCTGAGACCCAGTACTTC
15	TRBV7-3	TRBD2	TRBJ2-1	NA	CASSFTSGPYNEQFF	TGTGCCAGCAGCTTTACTAGCGGGCCTTACAATGAGCAGTTCTTC
14	TRBV6-5	TRBD1	TRBJ1-1	NA	CASSWTGPNTEAFF	TGTGCCAGCAGTTGGACAGGGCCGAACACTGAAGCTTTCTTT
13	TRBV7-2	TRBD1	TRBJ2-7	NA	CASSWDRVNEQYF	TGTGCCAGCAGCTGGGACAGGGTAAACGAGCAGTACTTC
16	TRBV5-4	TRBD2	TRBJ2-3	NA	CASSPVAGGLTDTQYF	TGTGCCAGCAGTCCCGTGGCGGGGGGGCTGACAGATACGCAGTATTTT
15	TRBV6-1	NA	TRBJ1-5	NA	CASSDLGGSNQPQHF	TGTGCCAGCAGTGATCTAGGAGGTAGCAATCAGCCCCAGCATTTT
15	TRBV5-1	NA	TRBJ2-5	NA	CASSLDGSPQETQYF	TGCGCCAGCAGCTTGGACGGGAGCCCCCAAGAGACCCAGTACTTC
13	TRBV2	NA	TRBJ1-4	NA	CASSEAIDEKLFF	TGTGCCAGCAGTGAAGCCATTGATGAAAAACTGTTTTTT
14	TRBV5-5	NA	TRBJ1-2	NA	CASSQGRDLYGYTF	TGTGCCAGCAGCCAAGGGCGGGACCTCTATGGCTACACCTTC
15	TRBV7-2	TRBD2	TRBJ2-7	NA	CASSPRLGGAYEQYF	TGTGCCAGCAGCCCTCGGCTCGGGGGGGCCTACGAGCAGTACTTC
15	TRBV6-5	NA	TRBJ2-7	NA	CASRPARERSYEQYF	TGTGCCAGCAGACCCGCTAGAGAAAGGTCTTACGAGCAGTACTTC
16	TRBV6-1	TRBD1	TRBJ2-2	NA	CASSVSGQGDTGELFF	TGTGCCAGCAGTGTAAGCGGTCAGGGGGACACCGGGGAGCTGTTTTTT
13	TRBV19	NA	TRBJ1-1	few	CASLGRANTEAFF	TGTGCCAGTTTGGGGAGGGCGAACACTGAAGCTTTCTTT
13	TRBV24-1	NA	TRBJ2-5	NA	CATSDFRQETQYF	TGTGCCACCAGTGATTTTCGGCAAGAGACCCAGTACTTC
16	TRBV15	TRBD1	TRBJ2-7	NA	CATSRTLPGQGYEQYF	TGTGCCACCAGCAGGACGCTGCCGGGACAGGGGTACGAGCAGTACTTC
16	TRBV7-8	NA	TRBJ2-1	NA	CASSPVTGGSRDEQFF	TGTGCCAGCAGCCCAGTCACGGGGGGCTCTAGGGATGAGCAGTTCTTC
14	TRBV27	NA	TRBJ2-6	NA	CASSLSTGANVLTF	TGTGCCAGCAGTTTATCGACTGGGGCCAACGTCCTGACTTTC
14	TRBV28	NA	TRBJ1-2	NA	CASVRDVANYGYTF	TGTGCCAGCGTCCGGGACGTAGCTAACTATGGCTACACCTTC
14	TRBV3-1/TRBV3-2	TRBD1	TRBJ1-2	NA	CASSPGGSGYGYTF	TGTGCCAGCAGCCCAGGGGGCTCTGGCTATGGCTACACCTTC
11	TRBV29-1	NA	TRBJ1-2	NA	CSVFPNYGYTF	TGCAGCGTTTTCCCCAACTATGGCTACACCTTC
13	TRBV5-1	NA	TRBJ1-2	few	CASSLSGNYGYTF	TGCGCCAGCAGCTTGAGCGGAAACTATGGCTACACCTTC
15	TRBV5-6	NA	TRBJ1-3	once	CASSTRRSSGNTIYF	TGTGCCAGCAGCACCCGACGGAGCTCTGGAAACACCATATATTTT
14	TRBV28	TRBD1	TRBJ1-1	NA	CASSGQGGKTEAFF	TGTGCCAGCTCGGGACAGGGGGGAAAGACTGAAGCTTTCTTT
10	TRBV2	NA	TRBJ1-2	NA	CASRTGPLVF	TGTGCCAGCAGGACCGGGCCTCTAGTCTTC
14	TRBV6-6	NA	TRBJ2-7	NA	CASRTDPASYEQYF	TGTGCCAGCAGAACCGATCCCGCCTCCTACGAGCAGTACTTC
14	TRBV11-2	TRBD1	TRBJ1-5	once	CASSRDRGGQPQHF	TGTGCCAGCAGCAGGGACAGGGGTGGGCAGCCCCAGCATTTT